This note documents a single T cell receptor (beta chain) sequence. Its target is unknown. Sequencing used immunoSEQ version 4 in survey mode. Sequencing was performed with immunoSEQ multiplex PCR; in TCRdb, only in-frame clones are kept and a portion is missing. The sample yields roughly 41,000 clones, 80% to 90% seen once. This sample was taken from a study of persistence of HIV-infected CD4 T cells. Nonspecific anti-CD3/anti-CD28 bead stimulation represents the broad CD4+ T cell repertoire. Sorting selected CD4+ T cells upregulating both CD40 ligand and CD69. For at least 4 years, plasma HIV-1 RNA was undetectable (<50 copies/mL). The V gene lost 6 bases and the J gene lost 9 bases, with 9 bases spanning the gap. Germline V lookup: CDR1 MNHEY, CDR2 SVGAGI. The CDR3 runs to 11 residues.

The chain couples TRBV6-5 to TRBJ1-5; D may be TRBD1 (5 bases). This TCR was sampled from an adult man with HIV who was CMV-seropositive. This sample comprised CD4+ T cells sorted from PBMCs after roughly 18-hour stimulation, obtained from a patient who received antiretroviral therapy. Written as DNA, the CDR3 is TGTGCCAGCAGCTGGGGGGGGCCCCAGCATTTT. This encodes CASSWGGPQHF.